These 4 T cell receptor beta chains originate from one sample sequenced in a study of blood T cell repertoires in COVID-19. The method was immunoSEQ multiplex PCR; TCRdb's version includes in-frame clones alone and lacks a portion of them. The sample shows over 45,000 clones, more than 60% of them seen only once. The sequencing input was peripheral blood. These receptor sequences come from a woman aged 50 to 60 with active or convalescent COVID-19.

This clone turned up a few times. This chain connects TRBV5-1 to TRBJ2-7, with 8 bases aligning to TRBD1. This CDR3 contains 15 residues. Germline values: CDR1 SGHRS, CDR2 YFSETQ. The ends lost 5 bases at V and 2 bases at J; junction bases unmatched: 9. The CDR3 loop is CASRRDGQGTYEQYF. In nucleotides, the CDR3 is TGCGCCAGCAGACGCGATGGACAGGGAACCTACGAGCAGTACTTC.

This rearrangement joins TRBV10-3 to TRBJ2-1; no definite D call. Germline CDR1 reads ENHRY; CDR2 reads SYGVKD. There are 15 residues in the CDR3. With 0 bases removed from V and 5 bases from J, the gap between germline ends came to 11 bases. The CDR3 DNA sequence: TGTGCCATCAGTGAGTCGAGTCAATTTAACAATGAGCAGTTCTTC. It translates to CAISESSQFNNEQFF.

This clone came up a few times. The gene calls are TRBV2 and TRBJ1-1; D is possibly TRBD1 (5 bases). The V end lost 3 bases, the J end lost 6 bases, and 20 bases lay between the germline ends. The germline V gene has CDR1 SNHLY and CDR2 FYNNEI. The CDR3 contains 16 residues. In nucleotides, the CDR3 is TGTGCCAGCAGTGAGATTGGAGTCAGGGCCCGGCCTGAAGCTTTCTTT. Translated, it gives CASSEIGVRARPEAFF.

J is TRBJ1-2 and V is TRBV6-4, with 7 bases aligning to TRBD1. Trimming took 5 bases from V and 10 from J; bases not matched to a gene: 4. Germline V lookup: CDR1 MRHNA, CDR2 SNTAGT. The CDR3 is made up of 11 amino acids. CDR3 DNA: TGTGCCAGCAGTTCAGGGGGTACCTACACCTTC. The encoded protein is CASSSGGTYTF.